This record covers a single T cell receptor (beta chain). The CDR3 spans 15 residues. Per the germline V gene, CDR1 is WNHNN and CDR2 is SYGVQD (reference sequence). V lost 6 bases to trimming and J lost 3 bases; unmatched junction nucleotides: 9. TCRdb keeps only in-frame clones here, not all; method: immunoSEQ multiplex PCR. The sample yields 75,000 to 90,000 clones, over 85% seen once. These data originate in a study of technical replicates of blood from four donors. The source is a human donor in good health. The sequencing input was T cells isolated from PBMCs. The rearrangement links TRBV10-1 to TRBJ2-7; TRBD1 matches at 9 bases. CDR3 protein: CASSQQGARIYEQYF. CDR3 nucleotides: TGCGCCAGCAGCCAACAGGGGGCGCGGATCTACGAGCAGTACTTC.